This is a list of T cell receptor beta chains from one sample in a study of human T cells and chemical hapten exposure. TCRdb processed the RACE reads anew with MiXCR; each CDR3 protein has one entry. The table has around 69,000 distinct CDR3 sequences, 8.5% seen once. The source was whole blood, collected in connection with sensitization to the hapten diphenylcyclopropenone (DPC). The source is a woman aged 50 to 60 with alopecia areata. Some clones in this sample may be carry-over from other donors' samples. CDR3s include the opening cysteine and the closing phenylalanine or tryptophan. D genes are given only for firm matches. Only part of the rows carry a size: once, few, many, or a class if the clone is expanded.

TRBJ1-6,NA,few,TRBV27,CASRNRAAGDSPLHF,TGTGCCAGCAGAAATCGTGCGGCAGGGGATTCACCCCTCCACTTT
TRBJ1-3,NA,NA,TRBV12-3/TRBV12-4,CASSLSLYSGNTIYF,TGTGCCAGCAGTTTATCGCTCTACTCTGGAAACACCATATATTTT
TRBJ1-2,NA,many,TRBV18,CASSPPSGGQTF,TGTGCCAGCTCACCACCGTCCGGGGGGCAAACCTTC
TRBJ1-4,TRBD1,NA,TRBV6-5,CASSYGGQGAGEKLFF,TGTGCCAGCAGTTACGGGGGACAGGGGGCTGGTGAAAAACTGTTTTTT
TRBJ2-3,TRBD2,few,TRBV5-6,CASSRGLATDTQYF,TGTGCCAGCAGCAGGGGACTAGCGACAGATACGCAGTATTTT
TRBJ1-6,NA,few,TRBV6-6,CASSYSRRNRWNNSPLHF,TGTGCCAGCAGTTACTCGAGAAGAAACAGGTGGAATAATTCACCCCTCCACTTT
TRBJ2-1,NA,NA,TRBV28,CASGAPEIYNEQFF,TGTGCCAGCGGCGCCCCGGAGATATACAATGAGCAGTTCTTC
TRBJ2-1,TRBD2,many,TRBV6-6,CASSPRGDEQFF,TGTGCCAGCAGCCCGCGGGGGGATGAGCAGTTCTTC
TRBJ1-5,NA,NA,TRBV28,CASRGDSPQHF,TGTGCCAGCAGGGGAGACAGCCCCCAGCATTTT
TRBJ1-1,NA,few,TRBV2,CASSGRLGGNTEAFF,TGTGCCAGCAGTGGGCGCTTAGGGGGGAACACTGAAGCTTTCTTT
TRBJ2-3,NA,NA,TRBV6-2/TRBV6-3,CASIGPRVDTQYF,TGTGCCAGCATTGGACCCCGAGTGGATACGCAGTATTTT
TRBJ1-1,NA,NA,TRBV20-1,CSASQTGVNTEAFF,TGCAGTGCTAGTCAAACAGGAGTGAACACTGAAGCTTTCTTT
TRBJ1-4,NA,many,TRBV7-9,CASSLGDRSNEKLFF,TGTGCCAGCAGCTTAGGCGACAGGAGTAATGAAAAACTGTTTTTT
TRBJ1-5,NA,few,TRBV21-1,CASSPWGGLQPQHF,TGTGCCAGCAGCCCCTGGGGGGGGCTTCAGCCCCAGCATTTT
TRBJ2-3,TRBD2,many,TRBV20-1,CSARESAGGPSDTQYF,TGCAGTGCTAGAGAATCGGCGGGAGGGCCCTCGGATACGCAGTATTTT
TRBJ1-1,TRBD1,few,TRBV3-1,CASSPFGTGETEAFF,TGTGCCAGCAGCCCCTTCGGGACAGGGGAAACTGAAGCTTTCTTT
TRBJ1-2,TRBD1,many,TRBV4-1,CASSQPYRGMVYGYTF,TGCGCCAGCAGCCAGCCTTACAGGGGGATGGTATATGGCTACACCTTC
TRBJ2-7,TRBD1,few,TRBV7-9,CASTRTGGSYEQYF,TGTGCCAGCACCAGGACAGGGGGCTCCTACGAGCAGTACTTC
TRBJ2-3,TRBD2,NA,TRBV20-1,CSARAGLAGGHTDTQYF,TGCAGTGCTAGAGCGGGACTAGCGGGAGGCCACACAGATACGCAGTATTTT
TRBJ2-3,NA,NA,TRBV7-8,CASSLVAIANADTQYF,TGTGCCAGCAGCTTAGTGGCTATAGCTAACGCAGATACGCAGTATTTT
TRBJ1-2,NA,many,TRBV7-9,CASSLGGTYRGYTF,TGTGCCAGCAGCTTAGGTGGGACTTATCGCGGCTACACCTTC
TRBJ2-3,TRBD1,few,TRBV6-1,CASSVQGLTDTQYF,TGTGCCAGCAGTGTACAGGGGCTCACAGATACGCAGTATTTT
TRBJ2-2,NA,few,TRBV20-1,CSARKVGSTGELFF,TGCAGTGCTAGGAAGGTCGGGAGCACCGGGGAGCTGTTTTTT
TRBJ2-7,TRBD2,NA,TRBV4-2,CASSRPGEGQYEQYF,TGTGCCAGCAGCCGCCCTGGGGAGGGCCAGTACGAGCAGTACTTC
TRBJ1-4,TRBD1,NA,TRBV7-9,CASSLAVPGTGNEKLFF,TGTGCCAGCAGCTTAGCGGTGCCCGGGACAGGGAACGAAAAACTGTTTTTT
TRBJ1-5,NA,many,TRBV28,CASSLAGADQPQHF,TGTGCCAGCAGCCTGGCAGGGGCGGATCAGCCCCAGCATTTT
TRBJ1-1,TRBD1,many,TRBV5-4,CASSLGTGGLGFF,TGTGCCAGCAGCTTGGGGACAGGGGGCCTGGGCTTCTTT
TRBJ2-3,NA,few,TRBV7-2,CASSLVVRGESTQYF,TGTGCCAGCAGCTTAGTGGTGAGGGGCGAATCTACGCAGTATTTT
TRBJ1-6,TRBD1,few,TRBV28,CASSQGGRANSPLHF,TGTGCCAGCAGCCAGGGGGGCAGGGCTAATTCACCCCTCCACTTT
TRBJ2-1,TRBD2,many,TRBV3-1,CASSLTSGAYNEQFF,TGTGCCAGCAGCCTCACTAGCGGAGCCTACAATGAGCAGTTCTTC
TRBJ2-3,TRBD2,NA,TRBV5-4,CASSSGTSGGPFTDTQYF,TGTGCCAGCAGCTCCGGGACTAGCGGGGGACCATTCACAGATACGCAGTATTTT
TRBJ2-4,NA,many,TRBV11-2,CASSWEGGLAKNIQYF,TGTGCCAGCAGCTGGGAGGGGGGGCTGGCCAAAAACATTCAGTACTTC
TRBJ2-5,TRBD1,few,TRBV10-3,CAISELGQSQETQYF,TGTGCCATCAGTGAGTTGGGACAGTCCCAAGAGACCCAGTACTTC
TRBJ1-2,NA,NA,TRBV10-3,CAISESVTTRGYTF,TGTGCCATCAGTGAGTCAGTCACCACCCGAGGCTACACCTTC
TRBJ1-5,NA,many,TRBV18,CASSINTGKQPQHF,TGTGCCAGCTCGATTAACACAGGGAAACAGCCCCAGCATTTT
TRBJ2-5,NA,few,TRBV6-6,CASSYSRANGEETQYF,TGTGCCAGCAGTTACTCCCGGGCCAACGGGGAAGAGACCCAGTACTTC
TRBJ2-2,NA,NA,TRBV5-1,CASSVRGPDTGELFF,TGCGCCAGCAGTGTTCGGGGACCTGACACCGGGGAGCTGTTTTTT
TRBJ1-2,TRBD1,few,TRBV7-3,CASSPRQGGGYTF,TGTGCCAGCAGCCCACGACAGGGCGGGGGCTACACCTTC
TRBJ1-3,NA,many,TRBV2,CASRAEGVSSGNTIYF,TGTGCCAGCAGGGCAGAGGGTGTCTCCTCTGGAAACACCATATATTTT
TRBJ2-7,NA,few,TRBV2,CASSDSPSYEQYF,TGTGCCAGCAGTGACAGCCCCTCCTACGAGCAGTACTTC
TRBJ2-2,TRBD1,few,TRBV12-3/TRBV12-4,CASSLGQGAGNGELFF,TGTGCCAGCAGCCTGGGACAGGGGGCCGGGAACGGGGAGCTGTTTTTT
TRBJ1-4,NA,NA,TRBV5-6,CASSPGLEEKLFF,TGTGCCAGCAGCCCCGGACTGGAGGAAAAACTGTTTTTT
TRBJ1-1,NA,many,TRBV5-1,CASSPTGNTEAFF,TGCGCCAGCAGCCCGACAGGGAACACTGAAGCTTTCTTT
TRBJ1-5,NA,many,TRBV12-3/TRBV12-4,CASSFQAGQNQPQHF,TGTGCCAGCAGTTTTCAGGCAGGGCAAAATCAGCCCCAGCATTTT
TRBJ2-1,NA,few,TRBV3-2,CASSHLGTLPGTSGPRWYNEQFF,TGTGCCAGCAGCCACTTAGGGACTCTACCCGGGACTAGCGGTCCGAGGTGGTACAATGAGCAGTTCTTC
TRBJ1-4,NA,many,TRBV2,CASSDGSEGEKLFF,TGTGCCAGCAGTGATGGCTCCGAAGGGGAAAAACTGTTTTTT
TRBJ2-1,TRBD2,few,TRBV6-5,CASSYGGRIYNEQFF,TGTGCCAGCAGTTACGGCGGGAGGATTTACAATGAGCAGTTCTTC
TRBJ2-7,TRBD1,many,TRBV20-1,CSARGGTGGSYEQYF,TGCAGTGCTAGAGGAGGGACAGGGGGCTCCTACGAGCAGTACTTC
TRBJ2-7,NA,many,TRBV20-1,CSATGSHEQYF,TGCAGTGCTACCGGGTCCCACGAGCAGTACTTC
TRBJ1-1,TRBD1,many,TRBV2,CASSGTGASTEAFF,TGTGCCAGCAGTGGGACAGGGGCGAGCACTGAAGCTTTCTTT
TRBJ1-1,NA,many,TRBV6-5,CASRGGGGDRAFF,TGTGCCAGCAGAGGGGGGGGGGGTGATAGGGCTTTCTTT